Listed here are 23 T cell receptor beta chains from one sample, sequenced in a study of control samples from healthy donors and cancer patients (TCRdb year 2020). Libraries were built with the immunoSEQ multiplex PCR assay. The clones in this table, taken by TCRdb from immuneACCESS, are in-frame only. Not every clone is retained; where verified, under half of the shortfall comes from an unresolved V gene, and the cause of the rest is unknown. The sample table records roughly 86,000 clones; about nine tenths of these occur just once. The ten biggest clones cover 3% to 4.5% of the sample. Input material: blood. The receptors shown here come from a woman aged 18-29 years in good health.

The V gene is TRBV7-2, the J gene TRBJ1-1; weak D call: TRBD1 (5 bases). V lost 5 bases, J lost 11 bases, and 18 bases lay in between. Germline V CDR1 and CDR2: SGHTA, FQGNSA. The CDR3 totals 13 residues. CDR3 loop: CASSTAGSGNAFF. DNA of the CDR3: TGTGCCAGCAGCACCGCGGGGTCAGGGAACGCTTTCTTT.

The chain uses TRBV5-6 and TRBJ1-1, with D possibly TRBD1 on 6 matching bases. The CDR3 is 15 amino acids. Trimming left V 0 bases short and J 3 bases short, with 12 bases between. Per the germline V gene, CDR1 is SGHDT and CDR2 is YYEEEE. DNA for the CDR3: TGTGCCAGCAGCTTGGAAGGGGCAGGGGACACTGAAGCTTTCTTT. Protein product: CASSLEGAGDTEAFF.

J is TRBJ2-7 and V is TRBV4-1; D is unresolved. From germline, CDR1 is MGHRA and CDR2 YSYEKL. The CDR3 sequence is 13 residues long. V was trimmed by 4 bases and J by 6 bases, leaving 13 bases between them. CDR3 sequence reads: CASSPHDGFEQYF. Here the CDR3 DNA reads TGCGCCAGCAGCCCCCACGACGGGTTCGAGCAGTACTTC.

The genes are TRBV19 and TRBJ2-1; TRBD2 aligns across 9 bases. Unmatched junction bases numbered 16, after V lost 0 bases and J lost 7 bases. The CDR3 extends over 19 amino acids. Per the germline V gene, CDR1 is LNHDA and CDR2 is SQIVND (reference sequence). CDR3 residues: CASSIDALWRGGRVNEQFF. In DNA, the CDR3 is TGTGCCAGTAGTATAGACGCTCTTTGGCGGGGGGGCCGTGTAAATGAGCAGTTCTTC. Using reference TRBV19 and TRBJ2-1 for the parts outside the CDR3, the full variable domain is DGGITQSPKYLFRKEGQNVTLSCEQNLNHDAMYWYRQDPGQGLRLIYYSQIVNDFQKGDIAEGYSVSREKKESFPLTVTSAQKNPTAFYLCASSIDALWRGGRVNEQFFGPGTRLTVL.

The chain couples TRBV20-1 to TRBJ2-7; 9 bases fit TRBD2. The V gene end was trimmed by 6 bases and the J gene end by 2 bases; junction bases not matched to a gene: 11. The CDR3 has 15 amino acids. Per germline, CDR1 DFQATT and CDR2 SNEGSKA (reference sequence). CDR3: CSASSGGGITYEQYF. The CDR3, as DNA: TGCAGTGCCAGTAGCGGGGGCGGCATCACCTACGAGCAGTACTTC.

The chain links TRBV19 to TRBJ1-5; TRBD1 might be the D (6 bases). The CDR3 is 16 residues long. The germline gives CDR1 LNHDA, CDR2 SQIVND (reference sequence). V was cut by 7 bases and J by 4 bases, with 20 bases left in between. CDR3 DNA sequence: TGTGCCAGTACTGGGACACCCAACTTAGCAAATCAGCCCCAGCATTTT. It specifies CASTGTPNLANQPQHF.

The genes are TRBV18 and TRBJ1-5, with D unclear. Germline loops: CDR1 KGHSH, CDR2 LQKENI. The V gene lost 3 bases and the J gene lost 3 bases, with 24 bases spanning the gap. This CDR3 contains 19 residues. The CDR3 DNA follows: TGTGCCAGCTCACCGTCAGGTTCGCTTTCGGCCACTAACAATCAGCCCCAGCATTTT. Protein sequence: CASSPSGSLSATNNQPQHF.

The chain recombines TRBV6-5 with TRBJ2-1; D is unclear. CDR3 length equals 13 residues. V was cut by 7 bases and J by 8 bases, with 15 bases left in between. The germline gives CDR1 MNHEY, CDR2 SVGAGI. CDR3 protein: CASTLSLGYEQFF. The CDR3 DNA is TGTGCCAGCACCCTGTCCCTAGGCTATGAGCAGTTCTTC.

The V gene is TRBV7-2, the J gene TRBJ1-4; no reliable D call. Trimming pared 5 bases from V and 4 bases from J, leaving 17 bases between. CDR3 size: 16 residues. Germline V gives CDR1 SGHTA, CDR2 FQGNSA. The CDR3 nucleotides read TGTGCCAGCAGCCCAGTTAGGGCATTGGGTAATGAAAAACTGTTTTTT. Translating gives CASSPVRALGNEKLFF.

V gene TRBV5-5 combines with J gene TRBJ1-2, with D unclear. Germline V gene data show CDR1 as SGHKS and CDR2 as YYEKEE (reference sequence). CDR3 length: 13 residues. V was clipped by 3 bases and J by 8 bases, with 14 bases between them. The DNA for the CDR3 is TGTGCCAGCAGCTCTGGCTCAATGGTGGGCTACACCTTC. It specifies CASSSGSMVGYTF.

The chain joins TRBV3-1 (or the pseudogene TRBV3-2) to TRBJ1-1; D gene unclear. The CDR3 consists of 11 residues. V was shortened by 1 base and J by 9 bases, with 6 bases between the two germline ends. Germline V lookup: CDR1 LGHDT, CDR2 YNNKEL (reference sequence). The CDR3 DNA sequence: TGTGCCAGCAGCCAAGGAATTCAAGCTTTCTTT. Translated: CASSQGIQAFF.

The gene calls are TRBV6-5 and TRBJ2-2, with unresolved D. The CDR3 is 12 amino acids. Germline loops: CDR1 MNHEY, CDR2 SVGAGI. The V end lost 8 bases, the J end lost 6 bases, and 10 bases lay between the germline ends. This chain's CDR3 is CASQEASGELFF. The CDR3 coding sequence is TGTGCCAGCCAAGAAGCGTCCGGGGAGCTGTTTTTT.

The V and J genes are TRBV5-1 and TRBJ1-1; D unresolved. The V gene lost 0 bases and the J gene lost 8 bases, with 5 bases spanning the gap. The CDR3 covers 11 residues. Germline V gives CDR1 SGHRS, CDR2 YFSETQ. CDR3 residues: CASSLGGEAFF. CDR3 DNA sequence: TGCGCCAGCAGCTTGGGCGGGGAAGCTTTCTTT.

V usage is TRBV15 and J usage is TRBJ1-1, with 8 bases that match TRBD1. V was pared by 2 bases and J by 5 bases, with 13 bases of the junction left unmatched. The CDR3 spans 17 residues. The germline V gene has CDR1 LNHNV and CDR2 YYDKDF (reference sequence). The CDR3 DNA is TGTGCCACCAGCAGACCCCTCCGAGACAGGGGTGGAACTGAAGCTTTCTTT. Translated: CATSRPLRDRGGTEAFF. Using reference TRBV15 and TRBJ1-1 for the parts outside the CDR3, the full variable domain is DAMVIQNPRYQVTQFGKPVTLSCSQTLNHNVMYWYQQKSSQAPKLLFHYYDKDFNNEADTPDNFQSRRPNTSFCFLDIRSPGLGDTAMYLCATSRPLRDRGGTEAFFGQGTRLTVV.

The rearrangement joins TRBV4-1 to TRBJ1-1, with unresolved D. Trimming took off 7 bases at V and 0 bases at J, with 12 bases between the two ends. This CDR3 region has 14 residues. Germline loops: CDR1 MGHRA, CDR2 YSYEKL. The CDR3 sequence is CASKQRALNTEAFF. CDR3 DNA: TGCGCCAGCAAACAGAGGGCACTGAACACTGAAGCTTTCTTT.

The J gene is TRBJ1-1, the V gene TRBV7-3; D is unclear. The CDR3 runs 13 residues. Germline loops: CDR1 SGHTA, CDR2 FQGTGA. V was pared by 2 bases and J by 3 bases, with 7 bases between. The CDR3 reads CASSLQAHTEAFF. The CDR3 DNA is TGTGCCAGCAGCTTACAGGCCCACACTGAAGCTTTCTTT.

The chain carries TRBV12-2 and TRBJ2-7; the DNA was not used to check the table's D call, TRBD2. TRBV12-2 is designated a pseudogene. CDR3 size: 16 residues. In nucleotides, the CDR3 is TGTGCAAGTCGCCCGATACTAGCGGGGGGCGCCTACGAGCAGTACTTC. Amino acids: CASRPILAGGAYEQYF.

The chain couples TRBV7-3 to TRBJ1-1; the match to TRBD1 covers 8 bases. The CDR3 covers 15 residues. The germline gives CDR1 SGHTA, CDR2 FQGTGA. V trimming: 7 bases; J trimming: 4 bases; junction bases outside the gene matches: 11. CDR3 DNA sequence: TGTGCCAGCACCTCCGGACAGGGAGGTGCCACTGAAGCTTTCTTT. Translating gives CASTSGQGGATEAFF.

The CDR3 nucleotides are TGTGCCAGCTCACCCGGGACAGGGGGGACAGATACGCAGTATTTT. Encoded protein: CASSPGTGGTDTQYF. The rearrangement uses TRBV18 and TRBJ2-3; 11 bases map to TRBD1. The trim removed 3 bases at V and 3 bases at J, leaving 2 bases unmatched. The V gene's germline CDR1 is KGHSH and CDR2 LQKENI. CDR3 length: 15 amino acids.

The chain uses TRBV4-1 and TRBJ2-4; D not resolved. CDR3 length: 17 residues. Germline V gene sequence: CDR1 MGHRA, CDR2 YSYEKL. Trimming cost V 0 bases and J 1 base, with 13 bases left between them. CDR3 nucleotides: TGCGCCAGCAGCCAAGAACCAGTAAGAGGTGCCAAAAACATTCAGTACTTC. This gives the protein CASSQEPVRGAKNIQYF.

The chain employs TRBV5-4 and TRBJ1-1, with TRBD1 matching over 8 bases. There are 15 residues in the CDR3. In germline, CDR1 is SGHNT, CDR2 YYREEE (reference sequence). Trimming took 4 bases from V and 1 from J; bases not matched to a gene: 6. The CDR3 sequence: CASSPRTGSNTEAFF. CDR3 nucleotide sequence: TGTGCCAGCAGCCCCCGGACAGGGTCGAACACTGAAGCTTTCTTT.

The gene calls are TRBV28 and TRBJ1-2; D call uncertain. In germline, CDR1 is MDHEN, CDR2 SYDVKM. The CDR3 extends over 11 amino acids. The V end was cut by 10 bases, the J end by 1 base, with 7 bases between. The CDR3 loop reads CAINNNYGYTF. As DNA, the CDR3 is TGTGCCATCAACAATAACTATGGCTACACCTTC.

The chain joins TRBV9 to TRBJ1-1, with a possible D match to TRBD1 (5 bases). V lost 4 bases to trimming and J lost 5 bases, with 12 bases between them. The CDR3 sequence is 13 residues long. The V gene's germline CDR1 is SGDLS and CDR2 YYNGEE. The CDR3 DNA reads as TGTGCCAGCAGCCTAAGCGGGGGGACTGAAGCTTTCTTT. Amino acid sequence: CASSLSGGTEAFF.